This record looks at one TCR beta chain sequence and its context. Its antigen remains unidentified. This sample was included in a study of cytomegalovirus exposure and HLA in healthy donors. Study-level points and caveats: Investigators reported under 200 TCR beta chains as tied to cytomegalovirus.

Clones were read by immunoSEQ multiplex PCR, and TCRdb kept only the in-frame ones, dropping some. The repertoire includes under 250,000 clones, 87% of them detected once, and around 13% sits in the top ten. Germline assignment: CDR1 SEHNR and CDR2 FQNEAQ (reference sequence). V lost 3 bases to trimming and J lost 4 bases, with 24 bases between them. The CDR3 has 19 residues. V gene TRBV7-9 combines with J gene TRBJ2-2, with D hard to call. Material for sequencing was PBMCs. This receptor was identified in a man aged 18 to 35 in good health and CMV-seropositive. The CDR3 DNA sequence: TGTGCCAGCAGCTTCACGCCACGGATATCACAGTTAAGCACCGGGGAGCTGTTTTTT. Protein: CASSFTPRISQLSTGELFF.